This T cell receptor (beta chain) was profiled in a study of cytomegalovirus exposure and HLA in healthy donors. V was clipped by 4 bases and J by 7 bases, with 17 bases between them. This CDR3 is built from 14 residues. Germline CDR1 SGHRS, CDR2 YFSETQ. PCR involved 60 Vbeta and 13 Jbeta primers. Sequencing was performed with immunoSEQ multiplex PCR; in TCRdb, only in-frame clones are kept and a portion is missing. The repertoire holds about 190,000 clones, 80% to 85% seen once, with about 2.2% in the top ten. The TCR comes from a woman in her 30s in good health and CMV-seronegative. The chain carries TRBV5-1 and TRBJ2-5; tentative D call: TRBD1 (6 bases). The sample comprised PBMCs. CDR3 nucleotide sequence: TGCGCCAGCAGCCCAGTTGAGGCAGGGGCGACCCAGTACTTC. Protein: CASSPVEAGATQYF.